The 5 T cell receptor beta chains presented below share a single source sample, sequenced in a study of cytomegalovirus exposure and HLA in healthy donors. In the PCR, 60 Vbeta and 13 Jbeta primers were used. Only in-frame clones appear in the TCRdb table, and some are missing; sequencing was by immunoSEQ multiplex PCR. This sample has 150,000 to 200,000 clones, with about 80% found just once. The sample consisted of PBMCs. These receptors originate from a man aged 18 to 29 in good health and CMV-seropositive.

V is TRBV6-5 and J is TRBJ1-1, with 9 positions matching TRBD1. Germline trimming cut 2 bases from V and 10 bases from J; bases unmatched to any gene: 8. CDR1 and CDR2 (germline): MNHEY, SVGAGI. There are 14 residues in the CDR3. The CDR3 bases are TGTGCCAGCAGTTACCGGGGACAGGGTGGAGCAGCTTTCTTT. Translation: CASSYRGQGGAAFF.

There are a few counts of this clone. The rearrangement links TRBV29-1 to TRBJ2-3, with 14 bases fitting TRBD2. J was trimmed by 3 bases and V by 5 bases; bases with no gene match: 4. Germline V gives CDR1 SQVTM, CDR2 ANQGSEA. CDR3 length: 15 residues. The CDR3, as DNA: TGCAGCGTTACGGGACTAGCGGGAGTAACAGATACGCAGTATTTT. Amino acid sequence: CSVTGLAGVTDTQYF.

The V and J genes are TRBV9 and TRBJ2-7; tentatively, D is TRBD1 (5 bases). The ends were cut back, 0 bases at V and 3 bases at J, with 13 bases in the middle. The CDR3 is 15 amino acids. The V gene's germline CDR1 is SGDLS and CDR2 YYNGEE. In nucleotides, the CDR3 is TGTGCCAGCAGCGTAGGATCACAGGAATTCTACGAGCAGTACTTC. It encodes CASSVGSQEFYEQYF.

This clone was recorded only once. The rearrangement joins TRBV9 to TRBJ1-2; D unclear. Trimming removed 0 bases at V and 4 bases at J, with 10 bases between. This CDR3 is 14 amino acids long. Germline V gene sequence: CDR1 SGDLS, CDR2 YYNGEE. CDR3 amino acids: CASSVDTDLYGYTF. Here the CDR3 DNA reads TGTGCCAGCAGCGTAGATACAGATCTCTATGGCTACACCTTC.

V is TRBV27 and J is TRBJ1-1, with D possibly being TRBD1 (5 bases). Germline CDR1 reads MNHEY; CDR2 reads SMNVEV (reference sequence). This CDR3 is built from 15 residues. Trimming left V 4 bases short and J 7 bases short, with 19 bases between. This chain's CDR3 is CASSSKSDSPLEAFF. As DNA, the CDR3 is TGTGCCAGCAGTTCAAAATCAGACAGCCCCCTTGAAGCTTTCTTT.